Below are 11 T cell receptor beta chains sequenced from a single sample in a study of CD8 T cells in Susac syndrome. Random hexamers were used to reverse transcribe an amount of roughly 0.45 to 1 ug RNA. TCRdb processed the immunoSEQ multiplex PCR reads anew with MiXCR; each CDR3 protein has one entry. The sample lists about 190,000 distinct CDR3 sequences, around 95% occurring once. The sample consisted of CD4+ T cells from PBMCs. The receptors here all came from a human donor with Susac syndrome.

In regard to this clonotype: Mismatch with germline at one junction end may stem from a read error. The gene calls are TRBV7-7 and TRBJ2-2; TRBD1 might be the D (9 bases). The CDR3 length is 15 residues. Germline V lookup: CDR1 SSHAT, CDR2 FNYEAQ (reference sequence). For the CDR3, the DNA is TGTGCTAGCAGCTTAGCGGGGACAGGGCCCGGGGAGCTGTTTTTT. Encoded protein: CASSLAGTGPGELFF.

The genes are TRBV29-1 and TRBJ1-1; TRBD1 matches 9 bases. CDR3 size: 14 residues. Trimming removed 4 bases from V and 2 bases from J; junction bases left unmatched: 5. Germline V gives CDR1 SQVTM, CDR2 ANQGSEA. The CDR3 is CSVATGGGNTEAFF. The CDR3 coding sequence is TGCAGCGTTGCGACAGGGGGGGGAAACACTGAAGCTTTCTTT.

The chain employs TRBV30 and TRBJ1-2, with a weak D call TRBD1 (5 bases). This CDR3 contains 14 residues. Germline CDR1 is GTSNPN and CDR2 is SVGIG (reference sequence). Trimming left V 3 bases short and J 5 bases short, with 16 bases between. The CDR3 reads CAWRENRRGYGYTF. The CDR3 DNA sequence: TGTGCCTGGAGAGAAAACAGGCGGGGATATGGCTACACCTTC.

V usage is TRBV15 and J usage is TRBJ1-5; D might be TRBD1 (6 bases). The CDR3 sequence is 15 residues long. Trimming cost V 7 bases and J 2 bases, with 15 bases left between them. Germline CDR1 and CDR2: LNHNV and YYDKDF (reference sequence). The CDR3 sequence: CATKPGGAGNQPQHF. The CDR3 DNA reads as TGTGCCACCAAACCTGGGGGGGCAGGCAATCAGCCCCAGCATTTT.

The J gene is TRBJ1-3, the V gene TRBV6-2 or TRBV6-3; no reliable D call. V was shortened by 5 bases and J by 4 bases, with 12 bases between the two germline ends. This CDR3 spans 14 amino acids. Germline V gene data show CDR1 as MNHEY and CDR2 as SVGEGT. The CDR3 is CASSAGNEGNTIYF. CDR3 coding DNA: TGTGCCAGCAGTGCCGGAAACGAAGGAAACACCATATATTTT.

This sequence joins TRBV2 and TRBJ2-1, with D possibly TRBD2 on 6 matching bases. V was cut by 6 bases and J by 15 bases, with 21 bases left in between. Germline CDR1 is SNHLY and CDR2 is FYNNEI. CDR3 length: 13 amino acids. The CDR3: CASRKSRDFGGFF. CDR3 nucleotide sequence: TGTGCCAGCAGGAAAAGCAGGGACTTCGGCGGGTTCTTC.

The V call is TRBV30, the J call TRBJ1-6; 7 nucleotides line up with TRBD1. Trimming cost V 6 bases and J 5 bases; bases outside gene matches: 10. CDR1 and CDR2 from the germline V gene are GTSNPN and SVGIG (reference sequence). CDR3 size: 15 residues. CDR3 in amino acids: CACTETGLNNSPLHF. CDR3 nucleotide sequence: TGTGCCTGCACCGAGACAGGGCTGAATAATTCACCCCTCCACTTT.

The gene calls are TRBV6-9 and TRBJ2-1, with D uncertain. The germline CDR1 and CDR2 sequences are MNHGY and SVAAGI. There are 19 residues in the CDR3. Trimming took off 6 bases at V and 3 bases at J, with 27 bases between the two ends. The CDR3 is CASSPSPVTVAPGYNEQFF. CDR3 bases: TGTGCCAGCAGCCCCAGCCCGGTCACCGTTGCTCCGGGCTACAATGAGCAGTTCTTC.

CDR3 residues: CSADRAETQYF. Written as DNA, the CDR3 is TGCAGTGCAGACAGGGCTGAGACCCAGTACTTC. The chain couples TRBV20-1 to TRBJ2-5; 7 bases fit TRBD1. The CDR3 length is 11 residues. The trim removed 6 bases at V and 5 bases at J, leaving 3 bases unmatched. Germline V lookup: CDR1 DFQATT, CDR2 SNEGSKA (reference sequence).

The chain employs TRBV30 and TRBJ1-2, with TRBD1 matching over 9 bases. This CDR3 comprises 14 residues. Germline-derived CDR1 and CDR2 are GTSNPN and SVGIG (reference sequence). Trimming took 2 bases from V and 8 from J; bases not matched to a gene: 9. CDR3 bases: TGTGCCTGGAGTATGGACAGGGGAGCGTACGGCTACACCTTC. Protein: CAWSMDRGAYGYTF.

The chain joins TRBV5-6 to TRBJ1-4; 7 bases align to TRBD1. The J segment lost 8 bases and the V segment lost 1 base, leaving 8 bases of the junction unmatched. Germline V lookup: CDR1 SGHDT, CDR2 YYEEEE. This CDR3 is 15 amino acids long. The CDR3: CASSLPGQGEEKLFF. CDR3 sequence (DNA): TGTGCCAGCAGCTTGCCGGGGCAGGGGGAGGAAAAACTGTTTTTT.